This T cell receptor beta chain was recorded in a study of control samples from healthy donors and cancer patients. Assay: immunoSEQ multiplex PCR; the TCRdb copy retains only in-frame clones and omits some. The sample has some 99,000 clones; about nine tenths are singletons. CDR3 length equals 16 residues. Germline V gene sequence: CDR1 GTSNPN, CDR2 SVGIG (reference sequence). Trimming cost V 4 bases and J 0 bases, with 16 bases left between them. The sequence was collected from a human donor in good health. The donor label of this sample is uncertain. The sequenced material came from blood. This rearrangement joins TRBV30 to TRBJ1-3, with D possibly being TRBD1 (5 bases). The CDR3 DNA sequence: TGTGCCTGGACCCTCCAGGGCGCTTCCTCTGGAAACACCATATATTTT. This encodes CAWTLQGASSGNTIYF. The full variable domain, completed using reference TRBV30 and TRBJ1-3, is SQTIHQWPATLVQPVGSPLSLECTVEGTSNPNLYWYRQAAGRGLQLLFYSVGIGQISSEVPQNLSASRPQDRQFILSSKKLLLSDSGFYLCAWTLQGASSGNTIYFGEGSWLTVV.